This TCR beta chain is drawn from a study of T cells in Graves' hyperthyroidism and ophthalmopathy. Using RNA transcripts as the source, TCR beta CDR3 regions were amplified. When the TCR CDR3 underwent first-round RT-PCR, the HTBI primer set was used. TCRdb re-derived calls from the multiplex PCR reads in MiXCR, one entry per CDR3 protein. Of hundreds of thousands of distinct CDR3 sequences detected, around 14% appear once; the ten largest clones hold 9.2%. The table lists this clonotype with a few counts. An absence of ophthalmopathy progression within 18 months meant stable Graves' hyperthyroidism. Criteria for exclusion of patients were uncontrolled infection, other autoimmune disease, pregnancy or lactation. The diagnoses drew upon clinical symptoms, serum thyroxine and TRAb, thyroid ultrasound and orbital computed tomography. A roughly 10 ml volume of fresh peripheral blood provided the PBMCs.

V was clipped by 3 bases and J by 3 bases; unmatched bases: 3. Germline CDR1 DFQATT, CDR2 SNEGSKA (reference sequence). The CDR3 consists of 13 residues. The rearrangement links TRBV20-1 to TRBJ2-7; 9 nucleotides agree with TRBD2. The receptor's source is a woman between 18 and 29 years old with Graves' hyperthyroidism. Sequenced input: blood. The CDR3 here is CSARTSGDYEQYF. The CDR3 nucleotides read TGCAGTGCTAGGACTAGCGGAGACTACGAGCAGTACTTC.